This is a list of T cell receptor beta chains from one sample in a study of T cells after yellow fever vaccination. TCRdb ran MiXCR on the 5' RACE reads and lists one entry per CDR3 protein. The repertoire consists of some 560,000 distinct CDR3 sequences, with about 19% occurring once and the leading ten covering roughly an eighth. The source material was PBMCs, sampled 15 days after the yellow fever booster vaccination. Source of these receptors: a man under 40 who received the YFV17D yellow fever vaccine. Both conserved end residues are part of each CDR3. Fields, in order: V gene, clone size, J gene, D gene, CDR3 protein, CDR3 DNA. D genes are given only for firm matches. Rows give clone size only sometimes, using once, few, many, or a class for an expanded clone.

V: TRBV20-1
size: once
J: TRBJ2-7
D: .
CDR3: CSAQGGASSYEQYF
DNA: TGCAGTGCTCAGGGGGGTGCAAGCTCCTACGAGCAGTACTTC

V: TRBV7-8
size: .
J: TRBJ2-7
D: .
CDR3: CASSPRGRWSYEQYF
DNA: TGTGCCAGCAGCCCCCGGGGGAGATGGTCCTACGAGCAGTACTTC

V: TRBV4-3
size: few
J: TRBJ1-4
D: .
CDR3: CASSQAPHGQNEKLFF
DNA: TGCGCCAGCAGCCAAGCCCCCCACGGCCAGAATGAAAAACTGTTTTTT

V: TRBV12-3/TRBV12-4
size: few
J: TRBJ2-7
D: TRBD2
CDR3: CASSHRTGLANSYEQYF
DNA: TGTGCCAGCAGCCATAGAACCGGACTAGCGAACTCCTACGAGCAGTACTTC

V: TRBV4-1
size: .
J: TRBJ2-7
D: .
CDR3: CASSQDSVPPVDSERTYEQYF
DNA: TGCGCCAGCAGCCAAGATTCTGTCCCCCCCGTTGATTCCGAACGGACCTACGAGCAGTACTTC

V: TRBV10-1
size: .
J: TRBJ2-3
D: TRBD2
CDR3: CASSESAGFMDTQYF
DNA: TGCGCCAGCAGTGAGTCAGCGGGATTCATGGATACGCAGTATTTT

V: TRBV10-3
size: .
J: TRBJ1-1
D: .
CDR3: CAIGREGGTEAFF
DNA: TGTGCCATCGGGCGCGAAGGGGGCACTGAAGCTTTCTTT

V: TRBV28
size: few
J: TRBJ2-7
D: TRBD2
CDR3: CASSFLTSGSYEQYF
DNA: TGTGCCAGCAGTTTTCTCACTAGCGGATCCTACGAGCAGTACTTC

V: TRBV7-9
size: few
J: TRBJ2-5
D: .
CDR3: CASDSQRQETQYF
DNA: TGTGCCAGCGATTCCCAGCGGCAAGAGACCCAGTACTTC

V: TRBV7-2
size: many
J: TRBJ2-3
D: .
CDR3: CASSSYTDTQYF
DNA: TGTGCCAGCAGCTCCTACACAGATACGCAGTATTTT

V: TRBV20-1
size: few
J: TRBJ2-3
D: .
CDR3: CSARPSPGADTQYF
DNA: TGCAGTGCTCGGCCATCTCCTGGGGCAGATACGCAGTATTTT

V: TRBV4-2
size: few
J: TRBJ2-1
D: .
CDR3: CASSQGDAYHNEQFF
DNA: TGTGCCAGCAGCCAAGGTGACGCTTATCACAATGAGCAGTTCTTC

V: TRBV5-1
size: few
J: TRBJ1-4
D: .
CDR3: CASSLRGGSDEKLFF
DNA: TGCGCCAGCAGCTTGAGAGGGGGATCAGATGAAAAACTGTTTTTT

V: TRBV10-3
size: many
J: TRBJ2-1
D: TRBD2
CDR3: CAISRSGRESEQFF
DNA: TGTGCCATCAGTAGAAGCGGGAGGGAGAGTGAGCAGTTCTTC

V: TRBV7-3
size: .
J: TRBJ2-5
D: .
CDR3: CASSLTGYRETQYF
DNA: TGTGCCAGCAGCTTAACAGGGTACCGAGAGACCCAGTACTTC

V: TRBV5-6
size: few
J: TRBJ1-5
D: .
CDR3: CASSLGETGGQPQHF
DNA: TGTGCCAGCAGCTTAGGGGAGACGGGGGGGCAGCCCCAGCATTTT

V: TRBV10-2
size: .
J: TRBJ1-4
D: TRBD1
CDR3: CASSTPGQGGYEKLFF
DNA: TGCGCCAGCAGTACCCCGGGACAGGGGGGGTACGAAAAACTGTTTTTT

V: TRBV6-2/TRBV6-3
size: few
J: TRBJ2-2
D: .
CDR3: CASSYSSRGGPGELFF
DNA: TGTGCCAGCAGTTACTCGTCGAGAGGGGGGCCCGGGGAGCTGTTTTTT

V: TRBV6-1
size: .
J: TRBJ2-5
D: TRBD2
CDR3: CASSSGGMRETQYF
DNA: TGTGCCAGTTCTAGCGGAGGGATGCGGGAGACCCAGTACTTC

V: TRBV28
size: .
J: TRBJ2-1
D: .
CDR3: CASSIIADEQFF
DNA: TGTGCCAGCAGTATCATAGCTGATGAGCAGTTCTTC

V: TRBV12-3/TRBV12-4
size: few
J: TRBJ2-5
D: .
CDR3: CASSFGRPQETQYF
DNA: TGTGCCAGCAGTTTTGGCAGGCCCCAAGAGACCCAGTACTTC

V: TRBV5-1
size: .
J: TRBJ2-3
D: TRBD2
CDR3: CASSLAVAGVTDTQYF
DNA: TGCGCCAGCAGCTTGGCCGTGGCGGGAGTTACGGATACGCAGTATTTT

V: TRBV5-1
size: few
J: TRBJ2-7
D: .
CDR3: CASSASTGNTYEQYF
DNA: TGCGCCAGCAGCGCGAGTACAGGGAATACTTACGAGCAGTACTTC

V: TRBV19
size: .
J: TRBJ2-2
D: TRBD2
CDR3: CASSILAGVNTGELFF
DNA: TGTGCCAGTAGTATACTAGCGGGAGTGAACACCGGGGAGCTGTTTTTT

V: TRBV7-9
size: few
J: TRBJ2-1
D: .
CDR3: CASSTGGTRSYNEQFF
DNA: TGTGCCAGCAGCACAGGGGGGACTAGGTCCTACAATGAGCAGTTCTTC

V: TRBV20-1
size: few
J: TRBJ2-3
D: TRBD1
CDR3: CSLTGGSTDTQYF
DNA: TGCAGTTTAACAGGGGGCAGCACAGATACGCAGTATTTT

V: TRBV20-1
size: .
J: TRBJ2-3
D: .
CDR3: CGGAATLTDTQYF
DNA: TGCGGGGGCGCGGCCACCCTCACAGATACGCAGTATTTT

V: TRBV4-3
size: few
J: TRBJ2-5
D: .
CDR3: CASSGNRQETQYF
DNA: TGCGCCAGCAGTGGCAACCGCCAAGAGACCCAGTACTTC

V: TRBV7-2
size: few
J: TRBJ2-5
D: TRBD1
CDR3: CASSLGQGKGKTQYF
DNA: TGTGCCAGCAGCTTGGGACAGGGGAAGGGAAAGACCCAGTACTTC

V: TRBV24-1
size: few
J: TRBJ2-1
D: .
CDR3: CATSGSSNEQFF
DNA: TGTGCCACCAGTGGTTCGAGCAATGAGCAGTTCTTC